The clone carrying this T cell receptor (beta chain) was picked up many times. The target antigen is unknown. A library of TCRbeta sequences, prepared with unique molecular identifiers, was generated. TCRdb passed the PCR reads through MiXCR, listing each CDR3 protein once. There are some 220,000 distinct CDR3 sequences in the sample; roughly a tenth occur only once, and over 25% lies in the top ten. These data come from a study of T-cell reconstitution after alpha-beta-depleted transplantation in children. Study-wide results and limits: Once a year had passed after transplant, T-cell counts and diversity came mostly from newly produced T cells.

CDR1 is MNHEY, CDR2 SVGAGI, per germline. The CDR3 has 14 amino acids. The V gene end was trimmed by 6 bases and the J gene end by 5 bases; junction bases not matched to a gene: 9. The TCR comes from a child less than two years old with acute myeloid leukemia, due to receive a stem cell transplant. V gene TRBV6-5 combines with J gene TRBJ2-5, with TRBD1 identical over 7 bases. This material consisted of PBMCs, taken before TCRalphabeta/CD19-depleted stem cell transplant. The CDR3 sequence is CASSQGQLSETQYF. DNA for the CDR3: TGTGCCAGCAGCCAGGGACAGCTGAGTGAGACCCAGTACTTC.